The rows below give T cell receptor beta chains drawn from one sample of a study of T cell changes during pregnancy in multiple sclerosis. Sequenced by immunoSEQ multiplex PCR; TCRdb stores in-frame clones only, minus some. This sample has some 83,000 clones, with about 91% found just once. Here the sequenced sample was PBMCs, taken in the first trimester of pregnancy. The receptors were gathered from a female donor in good health, serving as a control in a pregnancy study. Some clones in this sample may be carry-over from other donors' samples. Both conserved end residues are part of each CDR3. Each record gives: J gene, D gene, V gene, clone size, CDR3 DNA, CDR3 protein. A D gene is named only where the DNA matches it firmly. Where a row states a size, it is once, few, many or the class of an expanded clone; other rows omit it.

>TRBJ2-3|TRBD2|TRBV7-9|NA
TGTGCCAGCAGGACTAGCGGGAGAAGGGGAGATACGCAGTATTTT
CASRTSGRRGDTQYF
>TRBJ1-6|NA|TRBV5-4|once
TGTGCCAGCAGCTTGGCGGGGTCAAGCTCCTATAATTCACCCCTCCACTTT
CASSLAGSSSYNSPLHF
>TRBJ1-2|NA|TRBV4-1|NA
TGCGCCAGCAGCCAAGATGTCTCGAACAGAGTGTATGGCTACACCTTC
CASSQDVSNRVYGYTF
>TRBJ2-7|NA|TRBV7-8|NA
TGTGCCAGCAGCCGGCAAGAGGGTAGCTCCTACGAGCAGTACTTC
CASSRQEGSSYEQYF
>TRBJ2-3|NA|TRBV18|NA
TGTGCCAGCTCATCAAACACAGATACGCAGTATTTT
CASSSNTDTQYF
>TRBJ2-1|TRBD2|TRBV7-2|NA
TGTGCCAGCAGCCTTGGACTAGCGGGCAATGAGCAGTTCTTC
CASSLGLAGNEQFF
>TRBJ2-5|NA|TRBV28|NA
TGTGCCAGCAGTTTTTCAGGGGTTGAGACCCAGTACTTC
CASSFSGVETQYF
>TRBJ2-5|TRBD2|TRBV2|NA
TGTGCCAGCAGCCTACTAGCGGGGCAAGAGACCCAGTACTTC
CASSLLAGQETQYF
>TRBJ2-7|NA|TRBV27|NA
TGTGCCAGCAGTTTAAGGGCAGGGTCGTTTTACGAGCAGTACTTC
CASSLRAGSFYEQYF
>TRBJ2-1|TRBD1|TRBV6-6|NA
TGTGCCAGCAGCCCCGGACAGGTCTCCTACAATGAGCAGTTCTTC
CASSPGQVSYNEQFF
>TRBJ2-1|TRBD2|TRBV29-1|NA
TGCAGCGGGGGGGGTTCTGAGCAGTTCTTC
CSGGGSEQFF
>TRBJ2-3|TRBD2|TRBV29-1|medium-sized
TGCAGCGTTGATGATGAGCGGGAGCCCTATACGCAGTATTTT
CSVDDEREPYTQYF
>TRBJ2-1|TRBD1|TRBV6-4|NA
TGTGCCAGCAGCGCCGTATCGGGGACAGGGGTCAATGAGCAGTTCTTC
CASSAVSGTGVNEQFF